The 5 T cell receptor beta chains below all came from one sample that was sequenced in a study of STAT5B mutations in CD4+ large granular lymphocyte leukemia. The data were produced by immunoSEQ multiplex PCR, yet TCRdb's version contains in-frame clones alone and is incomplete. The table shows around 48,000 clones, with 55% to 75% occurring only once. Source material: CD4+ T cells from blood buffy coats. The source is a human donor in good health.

CDR3 protein: CASSIGTSVTNEQFF. In DNA form, the CDR3 reads TGTGCCAGTAGTATAGGGACTAGCGTGACGAATGAGCAGTTCTTC. The rearrangement links TRBV19 to TRBJ2-1, with 9 nucleotides matching TRBD2. Germline loops: CDR1 LNHDA, CDR2 SQIVND (reference sequence). V lost 1 base and J lost 7; bases outside the gene matches: 5. The CDR3 runs to 15 residues.

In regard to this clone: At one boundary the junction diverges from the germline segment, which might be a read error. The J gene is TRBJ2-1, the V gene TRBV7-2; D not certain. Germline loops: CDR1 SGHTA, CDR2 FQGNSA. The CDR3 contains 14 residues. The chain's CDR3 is CASSGHGSNNEQFF. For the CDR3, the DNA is TGTGCCAGCAGCGGGCATGGCTCCAACAATGAGCAGTTCTTC.

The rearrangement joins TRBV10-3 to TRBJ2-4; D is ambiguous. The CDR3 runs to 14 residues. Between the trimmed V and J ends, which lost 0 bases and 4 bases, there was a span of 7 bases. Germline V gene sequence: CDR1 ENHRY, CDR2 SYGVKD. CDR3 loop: CAISESGQKNIQYF. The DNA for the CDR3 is TGTGCCATCAGTGAGTCAGGGCAGAAAAACATTCAGTACTTC.

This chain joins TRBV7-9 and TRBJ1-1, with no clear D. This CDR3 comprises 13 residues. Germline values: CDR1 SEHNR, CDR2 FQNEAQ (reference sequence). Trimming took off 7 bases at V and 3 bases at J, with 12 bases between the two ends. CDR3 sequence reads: CASIESVDTEAFF. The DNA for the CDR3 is TGTGCCAGCATCGAGAGTGTGGACACTGAAGCTTTCTTT.

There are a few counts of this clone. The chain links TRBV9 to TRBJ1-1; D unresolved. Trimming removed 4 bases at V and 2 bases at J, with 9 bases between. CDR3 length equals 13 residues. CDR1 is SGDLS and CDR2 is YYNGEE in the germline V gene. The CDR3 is CASSTHPNTEAFF. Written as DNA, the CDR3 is TGTGCCAGCAGCACTCATCCCAACACTGAAGCTTTCTTT. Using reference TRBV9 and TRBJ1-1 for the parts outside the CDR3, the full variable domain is DSGVTQTPKHLITATGQRVTLRCSPRSGDLSVYWYQQSLDQGLQFLIQYYNGEERAKGNILERFSAQQFPDLHSELNLSSLELGDSALYFCASSTHPNTEAFFGQGTRLTVV.